These 4 T cell receptor beta chains were sequenced from one sample in a study of T cell repertoires in urothelial bladder cancer. Repertoires were generated with immunoSEQ multiplex PCR, while TCRdb's copy carries only in-frame clones and drops some. The data hold 9,000 to 13,000 clones, with 68% observed a single time. The sample was tumor-infiltrating cells from bladder cancer. Source of these receptors: a human donor with a benign inflammatory bladder lesion.

This clone was counted once. The chain joins TRBV10-2 to TRBJ2-3; 8 bases match TRBD1. Trimming removed 8 bases from V and 2 bases from J; junction bases left unmatched: 6. CDR3 length: 14 amino acids. The germline V gene has CDR1 WSHSY and CDR2 SAAADI. The CDR3 loop is CASFDRGITDTQYF. The CDR3 DNA is TGCGCCAGCTTCGACAGGGGAATCACAGATACGCAGTATTTT.

The V call is TRBV11-2, the J call TRBJ1-1; tentative D call: TRBD1 (5 bases). Trimming left V 3 bases short and J 5 bases short, with 13 bases between. The CDR3 has 14 amino acids. Germline V gives CDR1 SGHAT, CDR2 FQNNGV. The CDR3 nucleotides are TGTGCCAGCAGCTTTCAAGGGGCGGGGACTGAAGCTTTCTTT. Its translation is CASSFQGAGTEAFF.

This clone was observed a few times. The chain has TRBV29-1 and TRBJ1-1, with TRBD1 identical over 7 bases. CDR3 length equals 13 residues. J gave up 1 base and V 5 bases, and 4 bases lay outside the gene matches. Germline V gene lookup returns CDR1 SQVTM and CDR2 ANQGSEA. CDR3: CSVSGGGNTEAFF. The CDR3 coding sequence is TGCAGCGTTTCAGGGGGGGGGAACACTGAAGCTTTCTTT.

This clone was seen a handful of times. This chain joins TRBV5-1 and TRBJ2-3; D is unresolved. The CDR3 consists of 12 residues. Trimming removed 0 bases from V and 5 bases from J, with 4 bases in between. The germline V gene encodes CDR1 SGHRS and CDR2 YFSETQ. The CDR3 loop reads CASSLVGDTQYF. For the CDR3, the DNA is TGCGCCAGCAGCTTGGTTGGAGATACGCAGTATTTT.